The 5 T cell receptor beta chains reported below all come from one sample, sequenced in a study of preoperative IRX-2 immunotherapy in early breast cancer. TCRdb keeps only in-frame clones here, not all; method: immunoSEQ multiplex PCR. Of 40,000 to 45,000 clones in the sample, approximately 94% were seen once. Treatment of the sample: preoperative locoregional IRX-2 cytokine immunotherapy. Sequencing used tumor tissue, obtained after IRX-2 immunotherapy. All receptors derive from a human donor with breast cancer.

The gene calls are TRBV6-6 and TRBJ2-1; 8 positions match TRBD1. CDR3 size: 15 residues. V dropped 5 bases and J dropped 4; count of bases not matched to a gene: 7. Germline V lookup: CDR1 MNHNY, CDR2 SVGAGI (reference sequence). The CDR3 DNA reads as TGTGCCAGCAGTCCCCCGGGACAGGCTTACAATGAGCAGTTCTTC. As protein: CASSPPGQAYNEQFF.

This clone was counted a single time. The chain couples TRBV4-3 to TRBJ2-3; 8 positions agree with TRBD1. CDR1 LGHNA and CDR2 YSLEER come from the germline V gene. The CDR3 consists of 16 residues. J lost 0 bases, V lost 8 bases, and 10 bases had no gene match. As DNA, the CDR3 is TGCGCCAGCCCTTCTCGCGGACAGGGTAGCACAGATACGCAGTATTTT. Its protein is CASPSRGQGSTDTQYF.

The rearrangement links TRBV5-1 to TRBJ2-3, with 11 bases matching TRBD2. Germline V gene data show CDR1 as SGHRS and CDR2 as YFSETQ. J lost 7 bases, V lost 0 bases, and 7 bases had no gene match. The CDR3 is made up of 16 amino acids. The CDR3 sequence is CASSLVAGGAPNTQYF. The CDR3 DNA reads TGCGCCAGCAGCTTGGTAGCGGGAGGGGCTCCAAATACGCAGTATTTT.

The V and J genes are TRBV4-1 and TRBJ1-5, with D hard to call. CDR1 and CDR2 from the germline V gene are MGHRA and YSYEKL. The V end was cut by 2 bases, the J end by 9 bases, with 14 bases between. CDR3 length equals 14 residues. The CDR3 loop is CASSQRIALGPQHF. The CDR3 coding sequence is TGCGCCAGCAGCCAAAGGATCGCCCTGGGGCCCCAGCATTTT.

In its sample, this clone is large (0.1 to 1%). This rearrangement joins TRBV27 to TRBJ1-2; D unclear. Per the germline V gene, CDR1 is MNHEY and CDR2 is SMNVEV (reference sequence). Trimming stripped 7 bases from V and 8 bases from J, with 23 bases between. The CDR3 is 15 residues long. The CDR3 loop reads CASTKSPVSSSGYTF. The CDR3, as DNA: TGTGCCAGCACTAAATCCCCGGTGTCAAGTTCAGGCTACACCTTC.